The clone carrying this T cell receptor (beta chain) is a singleton in its sample. The antigen remains unidentified. This sample was taken from a study of OX40 agonist ivuxolimab in advanced cancers. About the research overall: Partial response was recorded in three patients: one hepatocellular carcinoma and two cutaneous melanoma cases. Overall study results and limits: Clonal expansion from baseline to week 6 occurred in both CD4+ and CD8+ T cells. In CD8+ T cells, expanded clones were on average more numerous than in CD4+.

Here immunoSEQ multiplex PCR was the method, and the copy in TCRdb shows in-frame clones only, minus some. The data hold some 110,000 clones, with just under 95% observed a single time. The sequencing here drew on CD4+ or CD8+ T cells sorted from blood, taken in a trial of the OX40 agonist ivuxolimab. The sequence was obtained from an adult with an advanced solid tumor such as melanoma, head and neck, liver or kidney cancer.

Here the CDR3 reads CASSLLAGGHTQYF. For the CDR3, the DNA is TGTGCCAGCAGTTTATTAGCGGGGGGTCATACGCAGTATTTT. This sequence joins TRBV28 and TRBJ2-3, with 10 bases identical to TRBD2. CDR1 and CDR2 from the germline V gene are MDHEN and SYDVKM. This CDR3 has 14 residues. Germline trimming cut 1 base from V and 7 bases from J; bases unmatched to any gene: 2.